These 13 T cell receptor beta chains share one sample of origin, sequenced in a study of T cells expressing NK-cell markers. TCRdb derives one entry per CDR3 protein from the 5' RACE reads, leaving out DNA. Its table lists about 390,000 distinct CDR3 sequences. The material sequenced was blood T cells: a sorted CD56 or NKG2C T cell subset, CD4+ or CD8+ T cells, or bulk PBMC T cells (not recorded which). The receptors shown here come from a woman aged 45 to 65 in good health.

The rearrangement joins TRBV7-3 to TRBJ2-6; TCRdb selects TRBD2, and the lack of DNA leaves this call unchecked. The CDR3 has 18 amino acids. Germline V gene lookup returns CDR1 SGHTA and CDR2 FQGTGA. CDR3 residues: CASSPLPDRLSGANVLTF.

The chain recombines TRBV20-1 with TRBJ2-4. The germline gives CDR1 DFQATT, CDR2 SNEGSKA (reference sequence). The CDR3 contains 13 residues. The CDR3: CSARALNENIQYF.

The chain recombines TRBV12-3 or TRBV12-4 with TRBJ1-6; TCRdb returns TRBD1, unconfirmable since there is no DNA. CDR3 size: 13 residues. The CDR3 sequence is CASRGEKYSPLHF.

V and J are TRBV4-1 and TRBJ2-4; TCRdb indicates TRBD1, and absent DNA this call remains unverified. The CDR3 has 15 residues. Germline V gene data show CDR1 as MGHRA and CDR2 as YSYEKL. The CDR3 reads CASSLQQGGLDIQYF.

The J gene is TRBJ2-6, the V gene TRBV20-1. This CDR3 is 16 amino acids long. In germline, CDR1 is DFQATT, CDR2 SNEGSKA (reference sequence). CDR3 residues: CSASHPLTSGANVLTF.

The CDR3 is CASSAIEPDTGELFF. The chain is built from TRBV7-9 and TRBJ2-2. The CDR3 length is 15 residues. CDR1 and CDR2 from the germline V gene are SEHNR and FQNEAQ (reference sequence).

V is TRBV19 and J is TRBJ1-6; the TCRdb call, TRBD1, lacks DNA for checking. The CDR3 runs to 13 residues. From germline, CDR1 is LNHDA and CDR2 SQIVND (reference sequence). The CDR3 sequence: CASRDRGTSPLHF.

The chain is built from TRBV5-1 and TRBJ2-1; TCRdb returns TRBD2, unconfirmable since there is no DNA. The CDR3 totals 15 residues. Germline V CDR1 and CDR2: SGHRS, YFSETQ. CDR3 region: CASSLDASRDNEQFF.

This chain links TRBV20-1 with TRBJ2-1; TCRdb's D call of TRBD1 is untestable without DNA. The CDR3 is 14 residues long. Germline-derived CDR1 and CDR2 are DFQATT and SNEGSKA (reference sequence). The CDR3 is CSATNPQRAYEQFF.

V usage is TRBV11-2 and J usage is TRBJ1-2; no DNA is available, so the TRBD1 call from TCRdb remains unchecked. The V gene's germline CDR1 is SGHAT and CDR2 FQNNGV. The CDR3 has 14 residues. This CDR3 reads CASSPSGVRYGYTF.

This chain uses TRBV5-1 with TRBJ2-4; TCRdb lists TRBD1, though no DNA is available to test this call. The CDR3 contains 13 residues. In germline, CDR1 is SGHRS, CDR2 YFSETQ. The CDR3 is CASRQTGLNIQYF.

The chain has TRBV12-3 or TRBV12-4 and TRBJ2-1; TCRdb proposes TRBD1, but this gene call is untestable without DNA. The CDR3 contains 17 residues. This CDR3 is CASSSAFGGWSYNEQFF.

V and J are TRBV12-3 or TRBV12-4 and TRBJ2-1; TCRdb gives TRBD2 as the D gene, but with no DNA this cannot be confirmed. The CDR3 is made up of 16 amino acids. The chain's CDR3 is CASSLSEGLASLGQFF.